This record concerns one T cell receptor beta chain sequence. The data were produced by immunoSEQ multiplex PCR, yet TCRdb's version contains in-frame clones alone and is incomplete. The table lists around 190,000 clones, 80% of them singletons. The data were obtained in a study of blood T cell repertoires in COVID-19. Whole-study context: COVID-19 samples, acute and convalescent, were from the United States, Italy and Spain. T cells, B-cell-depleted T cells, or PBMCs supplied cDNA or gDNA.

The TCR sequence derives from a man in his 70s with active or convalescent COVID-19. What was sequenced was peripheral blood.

In nucleotides, the CDR3 is TGTGCCAGCAGCCTCCCCTCCGGGTCCTATCCTAAACTGTTTTTT. It encodes CASSLPSGSYPKLFF. The V and J genes are TRBV7-9 and TRBJ1-4, with D unresolved. The CDR3 loop spans 15 amino acids. V was shortened by 5 bases and J by 11 bases, with 21 bases between the two germline ends. Germline V gives CDR1 SEHNR, CDR2 FQNEAQ (reference sequence).